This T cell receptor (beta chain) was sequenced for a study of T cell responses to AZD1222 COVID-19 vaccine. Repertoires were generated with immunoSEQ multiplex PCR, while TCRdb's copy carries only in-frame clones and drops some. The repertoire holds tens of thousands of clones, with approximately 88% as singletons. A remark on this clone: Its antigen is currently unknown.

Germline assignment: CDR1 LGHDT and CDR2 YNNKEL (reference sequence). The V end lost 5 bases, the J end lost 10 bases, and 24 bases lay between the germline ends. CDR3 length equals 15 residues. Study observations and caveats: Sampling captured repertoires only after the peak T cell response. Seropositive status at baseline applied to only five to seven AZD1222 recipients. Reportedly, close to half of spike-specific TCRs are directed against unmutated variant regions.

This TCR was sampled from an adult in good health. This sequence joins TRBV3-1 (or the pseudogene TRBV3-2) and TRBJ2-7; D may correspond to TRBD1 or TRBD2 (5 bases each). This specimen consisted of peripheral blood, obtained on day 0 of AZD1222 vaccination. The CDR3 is CASSITGGAVVPQYF. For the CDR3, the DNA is TGTGCCAGCAGCATCACAGGAGGCGCGGTGGTCCCCCAGTACTTC.